A selection of T cell receptor beta chains follows, all from one sample in a study of blood T cell repertoires in COVID-19. Clones were read by immunoSEQ multiplex PCR, and TCRdb kept only the in-frame ones, dropping some. Here the sample spans 100,000 to 150,000 clones, over 75% being singletons. The sequenced material came from peripheral blood. The receptors were gathered from a man aged 50 to 59 with acute or convalescent COVID-19. Both conserved end residues are part of each CDR3. A D gene is named only where the DNA matches it firmly. Part of the rows lack a size; the others show once, few, many or a class for expanded clones.

V gene: TRBV27; J gene: TRBJ2-3; clone size: NA; D gene: TRBD1; CDR3 protein: CASSPVTGVSTDTQYF; CDR3 DNA: TGTGCCAGCAGTCCAGTCACAGGGGTTAGCACAGATACGCAGTATTTT
V gene: TRBV20-1; J gene: TRBJ1-4; clone size: NA; D gene: NA; CDR3 protein: CSASEIPLGAGGKLFF; CDR3 DNA: TGCAGTGCTAGTGAGATCCCCCTGGGAGCGGGGGGAAAACTGTTTTTT
V gene: TRBV19; J gene: TRBJ2-5; clone size: NA; D gene: TRBD1; CDR3 protein: CASSASNRGRETQYF; CDR3 DNA: TGTGCCAGTAGCGCCTCCAACAGGGGGCGAGAGACCCAGTACTTC
V gene: TRBV30; J gene: TRBJ1-2; clone size: NA; D gene: TRBD1; CDR3 protein: CAWGQGDYGYTF; CDR3 DNA: TGTGCCTGGGGACAGGGAGACTATGGCTACACCTTC
V gene: TRBV19; J gene: TRBJ1-1; clone size: NA; D gene: TRBD1; CDR3 protein: CASSSGTGSTEAFF; CDR3 DNA: TGTGCCAGTAGTTCGGGGACAGGGTCCACTGAAGCTTTCTTT
V gene: TRBV12-5; J gene: TRBJ1-1; clone size: NA; D gene: NA; CDR3 protein: CASGLNRVETEAFF; CDR3 DNA: TGTGCTAGTGGTTTGAACAGGGTGGAGACTGAAGCTTTCTTT
V gene: TRBV21-1; J gene: TRBJ1-2; clone size: NA; D gene: NA; CDR3 protein: CASSERHRGDWCGYTF; CDR3 DNA: TGTGCCAGCAGCGAGCGACACAGGGGGGACTGGTGTGGCTACACCTTC
V gene: TRBV19; J gene: TRBJ2-7; clone size: once; D gene: TRBD1; CDR3 protein: CASSMRQGKHEQYF; CDR3 DNA: TGTGCCAGTAGTATGCGACAGGGTAAACACGAGCAGTACTTC
V gene: TRBV6-5; J gene: TRBJ1-1; clone size: NA; D gene: NA; CDR3 protein: CASSYGGANTEAFF; CDR3 DNA: TGTGCCAGCAGTTACGGGGGGGCGAACACTGAAGCTTTCTTT
V gene: TRBV10-3; J gene: TRBJ2-3; clone size: NA; D gene: TRBD2; CDR3 protein: CAISVMGTSGRTTDTQYF; CDR3 DNA: TGTGCCATCAGTGTGATGGGGACTAGCGGGAGGACCACAGATACGCAGTATTTT
V gene: TRBV18; J gene: TRBJ2-6; clone size: NA; D gene: TRBD1; CDR3 protein: CASSPRWGQGDSGANVLTF; CDR3 DNA: TGTGCCAGCTCACCACGATGGGGACAGGGGGACTCTGGGGCCAACGTCCTGACTTTC
V gene: TRBV4-2; J gene: TRBJ2-5; clone size: NA; D gene: TRBD2; CDR3 protein: CASSRSSGIAQETQYF; CDR3 DNA: TGTGCCAGCAGCCGCTCTAGCGGGATAGCCCAAGAGACCCAGTACTTC
V gene: TRBV25-1; J gene: TRBJ2-5; clone size: few; D gene: TRBD2; CDR3 protein: CASRIAGQETQYF; CDR3 DNA: TGTGCCAGCAGGATAGCGGGACAAGAGACCCAGTACTTC
V gene: TRBV24-1; J gene: TRBJ1-3; clone size: once; D gene: NA; CDR3 protein: CATSGSGGPGNTIYF; CDR3 DNA: TGTGCCACCAGTGGATCCGGGGGGCCCGGAAACACCATATATTTT
V gene: TRBV11-2; J gene: TRBJ2-5; clone size: NA; D gene: NA; CDR3 protein: CASSLGDAGGETQYF; CDR3 DNA: TGTGCCAGCAGCTTAGGGGACGCCGGAGGGGAGACCCAGTACTTC
V gene: TRBV23-1; J gene: TRBJ2-2; clone size: NA; D gene: NA; CDR3 protein: CASSTVSGTPNTGELFF; CDR3 DNA: TGCGCCAGCAGTACTGTCAGTGGGACTCCGAACACCGGGGAGCTGTTTTTT
V gene: TRBV6-1; J gene: TRBJ1-5; clone size: NA; D gene: NA; CDR3 protein: CASSGTTLGRYSNQPQHF; CDR3 DNA: TGTGCCAGCAGTGGAACTACCCTTGGCCGCTATAGCAATCAGCCCCAGCATTTT
V gene: TRBV2; J gene: TRBJ1-1; clone size: NA; D gene: TRBD1; CDR3 protein: CARDRTGAMNTEAFF; CDR3 DNA: TGTGCCAGGGATCGGACAGGGGCAATGAACACTGAAGCTTTCTTT
V gene: TRBV27; J gene: TRBJ1-6; clone size: NA; D gene: TRBD1; CDR3 protein: CASSFDTGQGNSPLHF; CDR3 DNA: TGTGCCAGCAGTTTCGATACGGGACAGGGGAATTCACCCCTCCACTTT
V gene: TRBV6-5; J gene: TRBJ1-2; clone size: NA; D gene: TRBD1; CDR3 protein: CASSRDRGVYGYTF; CDR3 DNA: TGTGCCAGCAGTAGGGACAGGGGAGTCTATGGCTACACCTTC
V gene: TRBV10-2; J gene: TRBJ1-6; clone size: NA; D gene: TRBD1; CDR3 protein: CASSGLGQERPPLHF; CDR3 DNA: TGCGCCAGCAGCGGGCTTGGACAGGAAAGGCCACCCCTCCACTTT
V gene: TRBV7-9; J gene: TRBJ2-5; clone size: NA; D gene: TRBD1; CDR3 protein: CASSSPSAGGETQYF; CDR3 DNA: TGTGCCAGCAGCTCACCCTCGGCAGGGGGAGAGACCCAGTACTTC
V gene: TRBV3-1/TRBV3-2; J gene: TRBJ2-1; clone size: NA; D gene: TRBD2; CDR3 protein: CASSQTSGRQYNEQFF; CDR3 DNA: TGTGCCAGCAGCCAGACTAGCGGGAGGCAGTACAATGAGCAGTTCTTC
V gene: TRBV2; J gene: TRBJ2-7; clone size: NA; D gene: TRBD2; CDR3 protein: CASLADSDYEQYF; CDR3 DNA: TGTGCCAGCCTAGCGGACTCCGACTACGAGCAGTACTTC
V gene: TRBV24-1; J gene: TRBJ2-5; clone size: NA; D gene: TRBD1; CDR3 protein: CATSAGTGGYGETQYF; CDR3 DNA: TGTGCCACCAGTGCCGGGACAGGGGGCTACGGGGAGACCCAGTACTTC
V gene: TRBV12-3/TRBV12-4; J gene: TRBJ2-5; clone size: NA; D gene: NA; CDR3 protein: CASSQAGETQYF; CDR3 DNA: TGTGCCAGCAGCCAAGCGGGAGAGACCCAGTACTTC
V gene: TRBV18; J gene: TRBJ2-5; clone size: once; D gene: NA; CDR3 protein: CASSRTTAQETQYF; CDR3 DNA: TGTGCCAGCTCACGCACGACTGCCCAAGAGACCCAGTACTTC
V gene: TRBV19; J gene: TRBJ2-2; clone size: NA; D gene: NA; CDR3 protein: CASTQGTGELFF; CDR3 DNA: TGTGCCAGTACCCAGGGCACCGGGGAGCTGTTTTTT
V gene: TRBV24-1; J gene: TRBJ2-2; clone size: few; D gene: TRBD1; CDR3 protein: CATSDQTGDTGELFF; CDR3 DNA: TGTGCCACCAGTGATCAGACAGGGGACACCGGGGAGCTGTTTTTT
V gene: TRBV5-1; J gene: TRBJ2-5; clone size: NA; D gene: TRBD1; CDR3 protein: CASSALDRGWETQYF; CDR3 DNA: TGCGCCAGCAGCGCGTTGGACAGGGGATGGGAGACCCAGTACTTC
V gene: TRBV5-1; J gene: TRBJ1-1; clone size: NA; D gene: NA; CDR3 protein: CASSLGQQGYNTEAFF; CDR3 DNA: TGCGCCAGCAGCTTGGGGCAACAGGGTTATAACACTGAAGCTTTCTTT
V gene: TRBV4-1; J gene: TRBJ2-5; clone size: once; D gene: NA; CDR3 protein: CASSRMLVHQETQYF; CDR3 DNA: TGCGCCAGCAGCCGGATGCTAGTTCACCAAGAGACCCAGTACTTC
V gene: TRBV6-2/TRBV6-3; J gene: TRBJ1-5; clone size: NA; D gene: NA; CDR3 protein: CASSTGWSSNQPQHF; CDR3 DNA: TGTGCCAGCAGTACAGGGTGGTCGAGCAATCAGCCCCAGCATTTT
V gene: TRBV27; J gene: TRBJ2-5; clone size: NA; D gene: NA; CDR3 protein: CASSRASRETQYF; CDR3 DNA: TGTGCCAGCAGCAGGGCCTCACGGGAGACCCAGTACTTC
V gene: TRBV6-4; J gene: TRBJ2-1; clone size: few; D gene: TRBD2; CDR3 protein: CASSERALLTSVFRHEQFF; CDR3 DNA: TGTGCCAGCAGTGAGCGCGCGCTACTAACTAGCGTATTTAGGCATGAGCAGTTCTTC
V gene: TRBV30; J gene: TRBJ1-2; clone size: NA; D gene: TRBD1; CDR3 protein: CARDRLGGYTF; CDR3 DNA: TGTGCCCGGGACAGGTTAGGAGGCTACACCTTC
V gene: TRBV28; J gene: TRBJ2-1; clone size: NA; D gene: TRBD1; CDR3 protein: CASSAQGQGGYEQFF; CDR3 DNA: TGTGCCAGCAGCGCTCAGGGACAGGGGGGATATGAGCAGTTCTTC
V gene: TRBV30; J gene: TRBJ1-3; clone size: few; D gene: NA; CDR3 protein: CAWSVAGLGNTIYF; CDR3 DNA: TGTGCCTGGAGTGTTGCAGGATTAGGAAACACCATATATTTT
V gene: TRBV5-1; J gene: TRBJ2-5; clone size: NA; D gene: TRBD2; CDR3 protein: CASSPRLAPQETQYF; CDR3 DNA: TGCGCCAGCAGCCCCAGACTAGCCCCCCAAGAGACCCAGTACTTC
V gene: TRBV11-3; J gene: TRBJ2-4; clone size: NA; D gene: TRBD2; CDR3 protein: CASSLVLAGGQAKNIQYF; CDR3 DNA: TGTGCCAGCAGCTTAGTTCTAGCGGGAGGCCAAGCCAAAAACATTCAGTACTTC
V gene: TRBV7-9; J gene: TRBJ1-1; clone size: few; D gene: NA; CDR3 protein: CASSRPFAGPEAFF; CDR3 DNA: TGTGCCAGCAGCCGCCCGTTTGCGGGGCCTGAAGCTTTCTTT
V gene: TRBV9; J gene: TRBJ1-1; clone size: many; D gene: NA; CDR3 protein: CASSVSDMNTEAFF; CDR3 DNA: TGTGCCAGCAGCGTTAGCGACATGAACACTGAAGCTTTCTTT
V gene: TRBV5-1; J gene: TRBJ1-2; clone size: NA; D gene: NA; CDR3 protein: CASSIRDTSYGYTF; CDR3 DNA: TGCGCCAGCAGCATCCGGGACACTAGCTATGGCTACACCTTC
V gene: TRBV2; J gene: TRBJ2-1; clone size: NA; D gene: TRBD1; CDR3 protein: CASSPDRAFYNEQFF; CDR3 DNA: TGTGCCAGCAGTCCCGACAGGGCCTTTTACAATGAGCAGTTCTTC
V gene: TRBV5-1; J gene: TRBJ1-1; clone size: NA; D gene: NA; CDR3 protein: CASRTGNTEAFF; CDR3 DNA: TGCGCCAGCAGGACAGGTAACACTGAAGCTTTCTTT
V gene: TRBV18; J gene: TRBJ2-7; clone size: NA; D gene: TRBD1; CDR3 protein: CASSPGPLTGGSSYEQYF; CDR3 DNA: TGTGCCAGCTCACCCGGGCCCTTGACAGGGGGAAGCTCCTACGAGCAGTACTTC
V gene: TRBV7-2; J gene: TRBJ2-4; clone size: NA; D gene: TRBD1; CDR3 protein: CASSLDGTGAQVNKNIQYF; CDR3 DNA: TGTGCCAGCAGCTTAGATGGGACAGGGGCGCAGGTTAACAAAAACATTCAGTACTTC
V gene: TRBV12-5; J gene: TRBJ2-3; clone size: once; D gene: NA; CDR3 protein: CASAGRGGTDTQYF; CDR3 DNA: TGTGCTAGTGCGGGGCGGGGAGGCACAGATACGCAGTATTTT
V gene: TRBV18; J gene: TRBJ2-7; clone size: NA; D gene: NA; CDR3 protein: CASSPGPGSEWEQYF; CDR3 DNA: TGTGCCAGCTCACCCGGGCCGGGGTCGGAGTGGGAGCAGTACTTC
V gene: TRBV2; J gene: TRBJ2-7; clone size: NA; D gene: TRBD1; CDR3 protein: CALGTGISEQYF; CDR3 DNA: TGTGCCCTTGGGACAGGGATTTCCGAGCAGTACTTC
V gene: TRBV30; J gene: TRBJ1-5; clone size: NA; D gene: NA; CDR3 protein: CAWSVDRSFGYSNQPQHF; CDR3 DNA: TGTGCCTGGAGTGTTGATAGAAGTTTCGGGTATAGCAATCAGCCCCAGCATTTT
V gene: TRBV5-1; J gene: TRBJ1-1; clone size: NA; D gene: NA; CDR3 protein: CASSSNTEAFF; CDR3 DNA: TGCGCCAGCAGCTCTAACACTGAAGCTTTCTTT
V gene: TRBV6-5; J gene: TRBJ2-1; clone size: NA; D gene: NA; CDR3 protein: CASSYSSSGNEQFF; CDR3 DNA: TGTGCCAGCAGTTACTCGTCCTCGGGCAATGAGCAGTTCTTC
V gene: TRBV11-2; J gene: TRBJ2-7; clone size: NA; D gene: TRBD1; CDR3 protein: CASSLSRDSFYEQYF; CDR3 DNA: TGTGCCAGCAGCCTTTCCCGGGACAGCTTCTACGAGCAGTACTTC
V gene: TRBV24-1; J gene: TRBJ1-4; clone size: once; D gene: TRBD1; CDR3 protein: CATSDSGQGLANEKLFF; CDR3 DNA: TGTGCCACCAGTGATTCGGGACAGGGTTTAGCTAATGAAAAACTGTTTTTT